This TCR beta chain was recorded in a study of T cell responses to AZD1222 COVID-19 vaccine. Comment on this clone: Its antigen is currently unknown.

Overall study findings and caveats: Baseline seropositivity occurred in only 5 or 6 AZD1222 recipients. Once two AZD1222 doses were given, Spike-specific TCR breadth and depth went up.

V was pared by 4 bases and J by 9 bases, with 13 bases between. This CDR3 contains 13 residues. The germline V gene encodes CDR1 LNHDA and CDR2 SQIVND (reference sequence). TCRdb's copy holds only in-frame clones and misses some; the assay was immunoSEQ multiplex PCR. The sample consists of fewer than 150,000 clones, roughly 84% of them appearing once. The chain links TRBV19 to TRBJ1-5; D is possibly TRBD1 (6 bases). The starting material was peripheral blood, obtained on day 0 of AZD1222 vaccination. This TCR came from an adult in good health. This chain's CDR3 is CASSTIQGMPQHF. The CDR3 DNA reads TGTGCCAGTAGTACAATACAGGGAATGCCCCAGCATTTT.